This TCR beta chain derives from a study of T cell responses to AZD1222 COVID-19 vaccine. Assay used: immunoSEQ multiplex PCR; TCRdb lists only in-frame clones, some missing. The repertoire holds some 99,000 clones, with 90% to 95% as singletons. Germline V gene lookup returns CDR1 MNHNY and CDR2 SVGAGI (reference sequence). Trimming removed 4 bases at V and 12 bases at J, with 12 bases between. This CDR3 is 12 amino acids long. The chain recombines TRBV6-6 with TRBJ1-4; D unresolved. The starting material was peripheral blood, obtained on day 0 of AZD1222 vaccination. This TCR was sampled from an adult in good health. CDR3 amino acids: CASSSPARELFF. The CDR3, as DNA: TGTGCCAGCAGTTCCCCCGCCCGTGAACTGTTTTTT.